Each of the 19 T cell receptor beta chains below was sequenced from the same sample in a study of regulatory T cells in long-lasting Graves disease. Arm-PCR of CDR3 regions and iRepertoire HTBI primers were the basis on which TCR beta libraries were built. TCRdb ran MiXCR on the multiplex PCR reads and lists one entry per CDR3 protein. The table includes around 250,000 distinct CDR3 sequences, 18% detected once. Time point in this sample: newly diagnosed GD, antithyroid drugs for less than 3 months. From PBMCs, RNA was extracted and then used to make the TCR library. The same sample was also studied in work on T cells in Graves' hyperthyroidism and ophthalmopathy.

This specimen was peripheral blood mononuclear cells (PBMCs), taken at new diagnosis, from a patient treated with antithyroid drugs. These receptors all stem from a woman in her 30s with Graves disease.

This clonotype was seen a few times. The rearrangement uses TRBV5-4 and TRBJ1-1, with D hard to call. V was shortened by 0 bases and J by 10 bases, with 10 bases between the two germline ends. The CDR3 sequence is 12 residues long. Per germline, CDR1 SGHNT and CDR2 YYREEE (reference sequence). The CDR3 DNA reads TGTGCCAGCAGCTTGGCTGGGTTTGGAGCTTTCTTT. It translates to CASSLAGFGAFF.

This clonotype came up many times. V usage is TRBV20-1 and J usage is TRBJ2-3, with 14 bases fitting TRBD2. V gave up 5 bases and J gave up 1 base; unmatched junction bases: 11. Germline values: CDR1 DFQATT, CDR2 SNEGSKA (reference sequence). This CDR3 contains 18 residues. The DNA of the CDR3 is TGCAGTGCTCCCGGACTAGCGGGGGGTCGGGCTGGCACAGATACGCAGTATTTT. Residues: CSAPGLAGGRAGTDTQYF.

This clonotype was observed at least ten times. CDR3 nucleotide sequence: TGTGCCAGCAGTGTAGGCAGGGTCTATGGCTACACCTTC. Protein sequence: CASSVGRVYGYTF. The chain employs TRBV6-1 and TRBJ1-2; a weak D match, TRBD1 (5 bases). The CDR3 sequence is 13 residues long. Germline V gene lookup returns CDR1 MNHNS and CDR2 SASEGT. The germline V and J ends were trimmed by 4 bases and 4 bases, with 10 bases remaining between them.

The chain carries TRBV19 and TRBJ2-2, with 9 bases aligning to TRBD2. V dropped 7 bases and J dropped 7; count of bases not matched to a gene: 7. CDR1 is LNHDA and CDR2 is SQIVND in the germline V gene (reference sequence). The CDR3 extends over 14 amino acids. CDR3 loop: CASIRLAGFGELFF. The CDR3 DNA follows: TGTGCCAGTATTCGGCTAGCGGGGTTCGGGGAGCTGTTTTTT.

This clonotype has ten or more counts. The V and J genes are TRBV13 and TRBJ1-1; D uncertain. The CDR3 length is 15 residues. Germline V gene data show CDR1 as PRHDT and CDR2 as FYEKMQ (reference sequence). V was clipped by 4 bases and J by 0 bases, with 12 bases between them. CDR3 protein: CASSYSAIVNTEAFF. The CDR3 DNA sequence: TGTGCCAGCAGCTATTCGGCGATAGTGAACACTGAAGCTTTCTTT.

This clonotype was seen many times. The chain is built from TRBV4-2 and TRBJ2-3, with 9 nucleotides matching TRBD2. This CDR3 is 16 amino acids long. The V and J ends lost 1 base and 2 bases, in that order; junction bases with no gene match: 4. Germline V gives CDR1 LGHNA, CDR2 YNFKEQ. CDR3 in DNA: TGTGCCAGCAGCCAAGGCGGGGGGGAACTCACAGATACGCAGTATTTT. This translates into CASSQGGGELTDTQYF.

In this sample, this clonotype turned up a few times. This may arise from a read error, as a much more abundant clone is one base away. The genes are TRBV7-9 and TRBJ2-1; no reliable D call. The CDR3 consists of 13 residues. V lost 6 bases to trimming and J lost 10 bases, with 16 bases between them. The germline V gene has CDR1 SEHNR and CDR2 FQNEAQ (reference sequence). This CDR3 is CASRHDISYEQFF. CDR3 DNA sequence: TGTGCCAGCAGACACGACATCAGCTACGAGCAGTTCTTC.

This clonotype has a handful of counts. A read error may explain this, as a much larger clone is one base away. The V call is TRBV7-7, the J call TRBJ2-1, with 11 bases identical to TRBD2. Germline V gene sequence: CDR1 SSHAT, CDR2 FNYEAQ (reference sequence). The CDR3 is 14 amino acids. The CDR3 nucleotides read TGTGCTAGCAGCCAGACTAGCGGGGTATCTGAGCAGTTCTTC. Translated: CASSQTSGVSEQFF.

This clonotype came up many times. The J gene is TRBJ1-4, the V gene TRBV5-1; no clear D. Trimming left V 4 bases short and J 1 base short, with 8 bases between. Germline values: CDR1 SGHRS, CDR2 YFSETQ. There are 14 residues in the CDR3. Here the CDR3 reads CASSRTVTNEKLFF. CDR3 coding DNA: TGCGCCAGCAGCCGGACGGTAACTAATGAAAAACTGTTTTTT. Full variable domain (outside the CDR3, taken from reference TRBV5-1 and TRBJ1-4): KAGVTQTPRYLIKTRGQQVTLSCSPISGHRSVSWYQQTPGQGLQFLFEYFSETQRNKGNFPGRFSGRQFSNSRSEMNVSTLELGDSALYLCASSRTVTNEKLFFGSGTQLSVL.

This clonotype has ten or more counts. The chain couples TRBV9 to TRBJ2-1; D perhaps matches TRBD2 (5 bases). The V gene lost 3 bases and the J gene lost 6 bases, with 16 bases spanning the gap. CDR3 length: 15 residues. Germline V CDR1 and CDR2: SGDLS, YYNGEE. The CDR3 is CASSGTGFIGNEQFF. The CDR3 DNA is TGTGCCAGCAGCGGGACGGGGTTCATTGGCAATGAGCAGTTCTTC.

In this sample, this clonotype turned up a few times. This may be a read error, as it is one base from a much larger clone. Without the conserved terminal phenylalanine or tryptophan, this CDR3 likely stems from a read error. The V gene is TRBV2, the J gene TRBJ2-4, with D hard to call. Trimming cost V 8 bases and J 4 bases, with 12 bases left between them. CDR1 and CDR2 (germline): SNHLY, FYNNEI. The CDR3 is made up of 13 amino acids. CDR3 bases: TGTGCCAGCGGCGTGGCAGGAAAAAACATTCAGTACCTC. The encoded protein is CASGVAGKNIQYL.

The chain combines TRBV11-2 with TRBJ2-7; 8 bases match TRBD1. The germline gives CDR1 SGHAT, CDR2 FQNNGV. The CDR3 sequence is 15 residues long. Germline trimming cut 1 base from V and 3 bases from J; bases unmatched to any gene: 5. CDR3 coding DNA: TGTGCCAGCAGCTTAGGGACAGGGTCTCACTACGAGCAGTACTTC. It translates to CASSLGTGSHYEQYF.

This clonotype has just a few counts. The chain couples TRBV20-1 to TRBJ2-5; TRBD1 agrees at 10 bases. From germline, CDR1 is DFQATT and CDR2 SNEGSKA (reference sequence). The CDR3 totals 14 residues. V shed 4 bases, J shed 2 bases, and the junction held 4 bases outside the gene matches. CDR3 DNA: TGCAGTGCTACTCCGGGACAGGGGCAAGAGACCCAGTACTTC. This translates into CSATPGQGQETQYF.

The sample holds a few counts of this clonotype. The chain is built from TRBV19 and TRBJ1-1, with D possibly matching TRBD1 (6 bases). There are 13 residues in the CDR3. V lost 9 bases to trimming and J lost 2 bases, with 13 bases between them. The V gene's germline CDR1 is LNHDA and CDR2 SQIVND (reference sequence). The CDR3 spells CASRQALNTEAFF. As DNA, the CDR3 is TGTGCCAGCCGACAGGCGTTAAACACTGAAGCTTTCTTT.

In its sample, this clonotype was seen many times. The V call is TRBV7-2, the J call TRBJ1-5; 7 bases line up with TRBD1. Germline V gene data show CDR1 as SGHTA and CDR2 as FQGNSA. J lost 4 bases, V lost 4 bases, and 7 bases had no gene match. This CDR3 has 15 amino acids. As DNA, the CDR3 is TGTGCCAGCAGCTCACAGGGGACATCGAATCAGCCCCAGCATTTT. Translating it yields CASSSQGTSNQPQHF. The variable domain in full, with the rest retrieved from reference TRBV7-2 and TRBJ1-5, is GAGVSQSPSNKVTEKGKDVELRCDPISGHTALYWYRQSLGQGLEFLIYFQGNSAPDKSGLPSDRFSAERTGGSVSTLTIQRTQQEDSAVYLCASSSQGTSNQPQHFGDGTRLSIL.

This rearrangement joins TRBV2 to TRBJ1-1; D is unclear. The germline V gene has CDR1 SNHLY and CDR2 FYNNEI. V was trimmed by 1 base and J by 0 bases, leaving 9 bases between them. CDR3 length equals 15 residues. CDR3 nucleotide sequence: TGTGCCAGCAGTGAAGAAACCTTCATGAACACTGAAGCTTTCTTT. This translates into CASSEETFMNTEAFF.

This clonotype has more than one count but fewer than ten. This chain joins TRBV9 and TRBJ2-5; D may be TRBD2 (7 bases). The CDR3 is 15 residues long. V was clipped by 1 base and J by 4 bases, with 14 bases between them. Germline CDR1 SGDLS, CDR2 YYNGEE. This CDR3 reads CASSVSPGEGETQYF. CDR3 DNA sequence: TGTGCCAGCAGCGTAAGTCCAGGGGAGGGAGAGACCCAGTACTTC.

This clonotype was counted a few times. V usage is TRBV4-1 and J usage is TRBJ2-2; 14 bases are shared with TRBD2. The J segment lost 7 bases and the V segment lost 4 bases, leaving 14 bases of the junction unmatched. The CDR3 loop spans 19 amino acids. The germline V gene encodes CDR1 MGHRA and CDR2 YSYEKL. CDR3 residues: CASSPATSGGAVSVGELFF. CDR3 nucleotide sequence: TGCGCCAGCAGCCCCGCGACTAGCGGGGGGGCTGTGAGTGTCGGGGAGCTGTTTTTT.

The CDR3 spells CASSYSLGRDNEKLFF. The CDR3 bases are TGTGCCAGCAGTTACTCCTTAGGACGGGATAATGAAAAACTGTTTTTT. The chain couples TRBV6-9 to TRBJ1-4; D is ambiguous. This CDR3 spans 16 amino acids. V gave up 3 bases and J gave up 4 bases, with 15 bases separating them. Germline CDR1 MNHGY, CDR2 SVAAGI.